Listed below are T cell receptor beta chains from one sample, sequenced in a study of T-cell memory formation after mild COVID-19. TCRdb recomputed calls from the 5' RACE reads with MiXCR, one row per CDR3 protein. The table shows 200,000 to 250,000 distinct CDR3 sequences, with about 27% occurring only once. The sequencing sample was made of PBMCs or a T cell subset sorted from them (not recorded which). The receptors were sampled from an adult woman who had mild COVID-19 (a few samples of this study predate the infection). Cell type and time point are not known. The CDR3 runs from the conserved cysteine through the conserved F or W. Fields, in order: V gene, D gene, J gene, clone size, CDR3 DNA, CDR3 protein. A D gene is named only where the DNA matches it firmly. Rows give clone size only sometimes, using once, few, many, or a class for an expanded clone.

>TRBV7-8|.|TRBJ1-3|once
TGTGCCAGCAGCTCCCTGACCCAGAGCTCTGGAAACACCATATATTTT
CASSSLTQSSGNTIYF
>TRBV18|TRBD1|TRBJ2-2|.
TGTGCCAGCTCACCTCCTCGGACAGGGATAAGTTCGGCGAACACCGGGGAGCTGTTTTTT
CASSPPRTGISSANTGELFF
>TRBV12-3/TRBV12-4|TRBD2|TRBJ2-1|.
TGTGCCAGCAGTTTTAGCCTAGCGGGAGGTCATGAGCAGTTCTTC
CASSFSLAGGHEQFF
>TRBV13|.|TRBJ2-5|.
TGTGCCAGCAGCTTACGACCCCAGGTCCAAGAGACCCAGTACTTC
CASSLRPQVQETQYF
>TRBV12-3/TRBV12-4|TRBD1|TRBJ2-2|few
TGTGCCAGCAGGTCCGGGACAGGGGGAACCGGGGAGCTGTTTTTT
CASRSGTGGTGELFF
>TRBV6-2/TRBV6-3|TRBD1|TRBJ2-6|.
TGTGCCAGCAGATCCAGGGGGCATGGGGCCAACGTCCTGACTTTC
CASRSRGHGANVLTF
>TRBV5-1|TRBD1|TRBJ1-1|.
TGCGCCAGCAGTTCTGACAGGGGGAATGAAGCTTTCTTT
CASSSDRGNEAFF
>TRBV11-3|TRBD1|TRBJ1-2|few
TGTGCCAGCAGCGGAGGGGGCAGCAGGGGCGGCGGCTACACCTTC
CASSGGGSRGGGYTF
>TRBV20-1|TRBD2|TRBJ2-7|few
TGCAGTGCTAGAGATATGACTAGCGGGAGGTACGAGCAGTACTTC
CSARDMTSGRYEQYF
>TRBV7-3|TRBD1|TRBJ2-1|few
TGTGCCAGCAGCTTAGAAGAGGGACAGGGGTTGAATGAGCAGTTCTTC
CASSLEEGQGLNEQFF
>TRBV2|.|TRBJ2-1|few
TGTGCCAGCAGTGAAACACTAGCCCCATACAATGAGCAGTTCTTC
CASSETLAPYNEQFF
>TRBV24-1|.|TRBJ2-7|few
TGTGCCACCAGTGATCCCCAGGTCCCCTACGAGCAGTACTTC
CATSDPQVPYEQYF
>TRBV2|TRBD1|TRBJ2-7|.
TGTGCCAGCAGTACTCGACAGGGGGTAGGGGAGCAGTACTTC
CASSTRQGVGEQYF
>TRBV19|.|TRBJ2-1|.
TGTGCCAGTAGTCTCGACGGGGGCTCCTACAATGAGCAGTTCTTC
CASSLDGGSYNEQFF
>TRBV12-3/TRBV12-4|TRBD2|TRBJ2-7|few
TGTGCCAGCAGCCACGGGGGGTACGAGCAGTACTTC
CASSHGGYEQYF
>TRBV5-5|TRBD1|TRBJ1-3|.
TGTGCCAGCAGCCCTATACTACAGGGGGCTGGAAACACCATATATTTT
CASSPILQGAGNTIYF